These T cell receptor beta chains were read from a single sample in a study of blood T cell repertoires in COVID-19. Assay: immunoSEQ multiplex PCR; the TCRdb copy retains only in-frame clones and omits some. The sample lists 52,000 or so clones; roughly 90% were seen once. Sequencing input: peripheral blood. The receptors were gathered from an elderly woman with acute or convalescent COVID-19. The CDR3 runs from the conserved cysteine through the conserved F or W. The D gene is left open where the match is weak. Clone size, where shown, is once, few, many, or a class for clones that have expanded.

cdr3_aa cdr3_nt d_call j_call v_call clone_size
CASSWGTGQGYGYTF TGTGCCAGCTCCTGGGGTACGGGACAGGGCTATGGCTACACCTTC TRBD1 TRBJ1-2 TRBV7-9 NA
CASSSSRSGGETQYF TGCGCCAGCAGCTCGAGTCGTTCAGGGGGAGAGACCCAGTACTTC TRBD1 TRBJ2-5 TRBV5-1 NA
CASRPGGTVAKNIQYF TGCGCCAGCAGACCCGGCGGGACGGTAGCCAAAAACATTCAGTACTTC NA TRBJ2-4 TRBV4-1 NA
CASSSHSGSTDTQYF TGTGCCAGCAGCTCTCATAGCGGAAGCACAGATACGCAGTATTTT NA TRBJ2-3 TRBV9 NA
CASSQTTGGDYNSPLHF TGTGCCAGCTCCCAGACGACAGGGGGGGACTATAATTCACCCCTCCACTTT TRBD1 TRBJ1-6 TRBV18 NA
CSVEDRAGGTYGYTF TGCAGCGTTGAAGATCGGGCAGGGGGAACCTATGGCTACACCTTC TRBD1 TRBJ1-2 TRBV29-1 NA
CASRTLAGGRYEQYF TGTGCCAGCAGAACCCTAGCGGGAGGCCGCTACGAGCAGTACTTC TRBD2 TRBJ2-7 TRBV27 NA
CAWSLGASTDTQYF TGTGCCTGGAGTCTAGGGGCTTCCACAGATACGCAGTATTTT NA TRBJ2-3 TRBV30 NA
CASSSSGVSNNEQFF TGTGCCAGCAGCTCCAGCGGGGTCTCAAACAATGAGCAGTTCTTC TRBD2 TRBJ2-1 TRBV3-1/TRBV3-2 once
CASTYDGAGRYNEQFF TGTGCCAGCACCTATGATGGAGCGGGAAGATACAATGAGCAGTTCTTC TRBD2 TRBJ2-1 TRBV5-4 NA
CASRTSRNSPLHF TGTGCCAGCAGGACAAGTAGGAATTCACCCCTCCACTTT NA TRBJ1-6 TRBV6-6 NA
CASVGGRLNTGELFF TGTGCCAGCGTTGGGGGGAGGCTGAACACCGGGGAGCTGTTTTTT NA TRBJ2-2 TRBV7-8 NA
CASSQGTGYYGYTF TGTGCCAGCAGCCAAGGAACAGGCTACTATGGCTACACCTTC NA TRBJ1-2 TRBV3-1/TRBV3-2 NA
CASTLNLPRGGIEQYEQYF TGTGCCAGCACCCTAAACCTCCCCCGTGGCGGGATTGAACAGTACGAGCAGTACTTC NA TRBJ2-7 TRBV11-2 NA
CASSLTGAGGYYEQYF TGTGCCAGCAGTCTCACGGGGGCAGGGGGGTACTACGAGCAGTACTTC NA TRBJ2-7 TRBV27 NA
CASSIGNLAGVVGQETQYF TGTGCCAGTAGTATCGGCAACCTAGCGGGAGTTGTAGGCCAAGAGACCCAGTACTTC TRBD2 TRBJ2-5 TRBV19 NA
CASSRRLAGVTDTQYF TGTGCCAGCAGTCGCCGACTAGCGGGAGTCACAGATACGCAGTATTTT TRBD2 TRBJ2-3 TRBV7-2 NA
CASSQGRGTGTDTQYF TGTGCCAGCAGCCAAGGTCGCGGGACTGGCACAGATACGCAGTATTTT NA TRBJ2-3 TRBV3-1/TRBV3-2 NA
CASSRPLGGTEAFF TGTGCCAGCAGCCGGCCCCTGGGCGGGACTGAAGCTTTCTTT NA TRBJ1-1 TRBV11-3 NA
CASSQLWGDEQFF TGCGCCAGCAGTCAACTCTGGGGGGATGAGCAGTTCTTC NA TRBJ2-1 TRBV23-1 NA
CASSLALQGGSTEAFF TGCGCCAGCAGCTTGGCACTACAGGGAGGGAGCACTGAAGCTTTCTTT NA TRBJ1-1 TRBV5-1 NA
CASSLVGDIGNTIYF TGCGCCAGCAGCTTGGTAGGGGACATTGGAAACACCATATATTTT NA TRBJ1-3 TRBV5-1 NA
CASKAQGVSYEQYF TGCGCCAGCAAGGCGCAAGGGGTATCCTACGAGCAGTACTTC NA TRBJ2-7 TRBV5-1 NA
CATSREGGTGYNEQFF TGTGCCACCAGCAGAGAAGGGGGGACAGGATACAATGAGCAGTTCTTC TRBD1 TRBJ2-1 TRBV15 NA
CASTRWAGQGYTF TGTGCCAGCACTCGGTGGGCAGGGCAAGGCTACACCTTC NA TRBJ1-2 TRBV2 NA
CASSDWGLAKNIQYF TGTGCCAGCAGTGATTGGGGACTAGCCAAAAACATTCAGTACTTC NA TRBJ2-4 TRBV6-1 NA
CASSESPSGSAEQYF TGTGCCAGCAGTGAAAGCCCTAGCGGGAGTGCCGAGCAGTACTTC TRBD2 TRBJ2-7 TRBV2 NA
CASSGAGTLSEQYF TGTGCCAGCAGCGGAGCCGGGACACTTTCCGAGCAGTACTTC NA TRBJ2-7 TRBV7-9 NA
CASSPSKEGYGYTF TGTGCCAGCTCACCGTCCAAGGAGGGCTATGGCTACACCTTC NA TRBJ1-2 TRBV18 NA
CASSPGQSSYNEQFF TGCGCCAGCAGCCCCGGACAGAGCTCCTACAATGAGCAGTTCTTC NA TRBJ2-1 TRBV5-1 NA
CASSPLVTGNTIYF TGTGCCAGCAGCCCTCTAGTTACTGGAAACACCATATATTTT NA TRBJ1-3 TRBV7-6 NA
CASSYSREAYEQYF TGTGCCAGCAGTTACTCGCGGGAGGCCTACGAGCAGTACTTC TRBD2 TRBJ2-7 TRBV6-6 NA
CASHRERTGSGYTF TGTGCCAGCCACCGGGAGAGGACAGGGAGCGGCTACACCTTC TRBD1 TRBJ1-2 TRBV5-6 NA
CSVVQSGAGNQPQHF TGCAGCGTTGTTCAGTCAGGGGCCGGCAATCAGCCCCAGCATTTT NA TRBJ1-5 TRBV29-1 NA
CATSDRQGSGRYGYTF TGTGCCACCAGTGATCGACAGGGAAGCGGACGCTATGGCTACACCTTC TRBD1 TRBJ1-2 TRBV24-1 NA
CASSPGTGAPGHNEQFF TGTGCCAGTAGTCCCGGGACAGGGGCCCCAGGGCACAATGAGCAGTTCTTC TRBD1 TRBJ2-1 TRBV19 NA
CASSPEMAGDTEAFF TGTGCCAGCAGCCCCGAGATGGCCGGGGACACTGAAGCTTTCTTT NA TRBJ1-1 TRBV6-5 few
CASSLQGAALF TGTGCCAGCAGTCTACAGGGGGCTGCCCTCTTC TRBD1 TRBJ1-2 TRBV2 NA
CASSFYPTSGRRNEQFF TGTGCCAGCAGCTTTTACCCTACTAGCGGGAGGAGAAATGAGCAGTTCTTC NA TRBJ2-1 TRBV21-1 NA
CSVGANEQFF TGCAGCGTGGGGGCCAATGAGCAGTTCTTC NA TRBJ2-1 TRBV29-1 NA
CASSLGGGTGMTNQPQHF TGTGCCAGCAGCTTAGGAGGGGGGACAGGGATGACCAATCAGCCCCAGCATTTT TRBD1 TRBJ1-5 TRBV7-2 NA
CASQGTARYEQYF TGTGCCAGCCAAGGGACAGCACGTTACGAGCAGTACTTC TRBD1 TRBJ2-7 TRBV7-2 once
CASRRSGALSTEAFF TGTGCCAGCAGACGCTCAGGGGCCTTGAGCACTGAAGCTTTCTTT NA TRBJ1-1 TRBV6-5 NA
CAWSVGGAAQHF TGTGCCTGGAGTGTAGGGGGTGCGGCCCAGCATTTT NA TRBJ1-5 TRBV30 NA
CASSPPSLRGYEQYF TGTGCCAGCTCACCACCATCCCTCAGGGGCTACGAGCAGTACTTC NA TRBJ2-7 TRBV18 NA
CAWSASLGGNSPLHF TGTGCCTGGAGTGCTTCCTTGGGGGGTAATTCACCCCTCCACTTT NA TRBJ1-6 TRBV30 NA
CASSYQGAGLNYGYTF TGTGCCAGCAGCTACCAGGGGGCTGGACTAAACTATGGCTACACCTTC TRBD1 TRBJ1-2 TRBV5-5 NA
CASSLRPEGYNEQFF TGTGCCAGCAGCCTACGGCCGGAGGGTTACAATGAGCAGTTCTTC NA TRBJ2-1 TRBV7-2 once
CASSQGQGATEAFF TGTGCCAGCTCGCAGGGACAGGGGGCTACTGAAGCTTTCTTT TRBD1 TRBJ1-1 TRBV18 NA
CASSLGRWGRQPQHF TGTGCCAGCAGCTTAGGGCGCTGGGGGCGGCAGCCCCAGCATTTT NA TRBJ1-5 TRBV7-9 NA
CASSYEQGYGYTF TGTGCCAGCAGTTACGAACAGGGATATGGCTACACCTTC NA TRBJ1-2 TRBV6-2/TRBV6-3 NA
CASRRGAVEKLFF TGTGCCAGTAGGCGGGGGGCCGTCGAAAAACTGTTTTTT NA TRBJ1-4 TRBV19 NA
CASSLATSGYTDTQYF TGTGCCAGCAGCTTAGCGACTAGCGGGTACACAGATACGCAGTATTTT TRBD2 TRBJ2-3 TRBV7-8 NA
CASLDSPYGYTF TGTGCCAGCCTTGACAGTCCCTATGGCTACACCTTC NA TRBJ1-2 TRBV6-5 NA
CASSDQPGTASKGYTF TGTGCCAGTAGTGACCAACCCGGGACAGCCTCCAAGGGCTACACCTTC TRBD1 TRBJ1-2 TRBV19 NA
CASSSGLAGSSYNEQFF TGTGCCAGCAGCTCTGGACTAGCGGGAAGCTCCTACAATGAGCAGTTCTTC TRBD2 TRBJ2-1 TRBV5-4 few